These 15 T cell receptor beta chains share one sample of origin, sequenced in a study of shared clonotypes between healthy human individuals. Only in-frame clones appear in the TCRdb table, and some are missing; sequencing was by immunoSEQ multiplex PCR. The table has some 2,500,000 clones, 80% to 95% seen once. Sequenced sample: naive CD4+ T cells from PBMCs. The subset is: CD45RA+ positively selected. The receptors derive from a man between 18 and 35 years old in good health. Some clones in this sample may be carry-over from other donors' samples.

The J gene is TRBJ2-4, the V gene TRBV30; D is undetermined. Germline CDR1 GTSNPN, CDR2 SVGIG (reference sequence). This CDR3 has 13 residues. Trimming shortened V by 2 bases and J by 6 bases, and 11 bases separated the two germline ends. The CDR3 nucleotides read TGTGCCTGGAGTTCTCAGGTACTAAACATTCAGTACTTC. This sequence encodes CAWSSQVLNIQYF.

The chain links TRBV19 to TRBJ2-1; D perhaps matches TRBD1 (7 bases). CDR1 and CDR2 from the germline V gene are LNHDA and SQIVND (reference sequence). V was cut by 1 base and J by 6 bases, with 19 bases left in between. This CDR3 spans 17 amino acids. Written as DNA, the CDR3 is TGTGCCAGTAGTATAGTCGTCGGGGCAGGGGGGATCAATGAGCAGTTCTTC. It codes for CASSIVVGAGGINEQFF.

This rearrangement joins TRBV28 to TRBJ1-1; no clear D. Trimming removed 3 bases at V and 0 bases at J, with 14 bases between. The CDR3 has 16 amino acids. Germline CDR1 is MDHEN and CDR2 is SYDVKM. The DNA for the CDR3 is TGTGCCAGCAGTTTTTTTACGGTAGCATTGAACACTGAAGCTTTCTTT. Amino acid sequence: CASSFFTVALNTEAFF. The variable domain in full, completed from reference TRBV28 and TRBJ1-1, reads DVKVTQSSRYLVKRTGEKVFLECVQDMDHENMFWYRQDPGLGLRLIYFSYDVKMKEKGDIPEGYSVSREKKERFSLILESASTNQTSMYLCASSFFTVALNTEAFFGQGTRLTVV.

This clone is a singleton in its sample. V gene TRBV2 combines with J gene TRBJ2-5; 9 positions match TRBD1. Losses at the gene ends were 6 bases for V and 5 bases for J; bases not matched to a gene: 19. This CDR3 region has 18 residues. In germline, CDR1 is SNHLY, CDR2 FYNNEI. The CDR3 DNA sequence: TGTGCCAGCAGCATCTCTACAGGGGGCGACAGCCCAGGGGAGACCCAGTACTTC. It is translated as CASSISTGGDSPGETQYF. Combining the CDR3 with reference TRBV2 and TRBJ2-5 gives the whole variable domain EPEVTQTPSHQVTQMGQEVILRCVPISNHLYFYWYRQILGQKVEFLVSFYNNEISEKSEIFDDQFSVERPDGSNFTLKIRSTKLEDSAMYFCASSISTGGDSPGETQYFGPGTRLLVL.

This chain uses TRBV7-9 with TRBJ2-2; D is tentatively TRBD1 or TRBD2 (5 bases each). Trimming pared 5 bases from V and 7 bases from J, leaving 20 bases between. The CDR3 has 16 residues. The germline gives CDR1 SEHNR, CDR2 FQNEAQ (reference sequence). The CDR3 nucleotides are TGTGCCAGCAGCACCGCCAGGGACCGGGTGAACGGGGAGCTGTTTTTT. The encoded protein is CASSTARDRVNGELFF.

The J gene is TRBJ2-3, the V gene TRBV27, with 7 bases aligning to TRBD2. The CDR3 is 14 residues long. Germline CDR1 and CDR2: MNHEY and SMNVEV (reference sequence). The J segment lost 0 bases and the V segment lost 7 bases, leaving 4 bases of the junction unmatched. CDR3 protein: CASKGTTSTDTQYF. The DNA of the CDR3 is TGTGCCAGCAAAGGGACTACCAGCACAGATACGCAGTATTTT.

The chain employs TRBV7-2 and TRBJ2-1; 12 nucleotides line up with TRBD2. Germline values: CDR1 SGHTA, CDR2 FQGNSA. This CDR3 is built from 13 residues. V was clipped by 7 bases and J by 10 bases; unmatched bases: 5. CDR3: CASIGGTSGEQFF. In nucleotides, the CDR3 is TGTGCCAGCATAGGCGGGACTAGCGGGGAGCAGTTCTTC. Full variable domain (outside the CDR3, taken from reference TRBV7-2 and TRBJ2-1): GAGVSQSPSNKVTEKGKDVELRCDPISGHTALYWYRQSLGQGLEFLIYFQGNSAPDKSGLPSDRFSAERTGGSVSTLTIQRTQQEDSAVYLCASIGGTSGEQFFGPGTRLTVL.

Concerning this clone itself: Distinct nucleotide sequences in the sample also encode this CDR3. The V and J genes are TRBV7-2 and TRBJ1-1; D might be TRBD1 (5 bases). The V gene's germline CDR1 is SGHTA and CDR2 FQGNSA. V was clipped by 0 bases and J by 5 bases, with 13 bases between them. This CDR3 contains 15 residues. CDR3 amino acids: CASSLAAGVGTEAFF. The CDR3 region has the DNA TGTGCCAGCAGCTTAGCGGCGGGGGTAGGGACTGAAGCTTTCTTT.

The J gene is TRBJ2-3, the V gene TRBV5-1; TRBD2 matches 9 bases. Trimming removed 0 bases from V and 4 bases from J; junction bases left unmatched: 6. Germline CDR1 reads SGHRS; CDR2 reads YFSETQ. This CDR3 contains 16 residues. The CDR3 sequence: CASSLGVAGVPDTQYF. In DNA form, the CDR3 reads TGCGCCAGCAGCTTGGGGGTAGCGGGAGTACCAGATACGCAGTATTTT.

The chain combines TRBV28 with TRBJ2-7; 9 bases match TRBD1. CDR3 length: 17 amino acids. In germline, CDR1 is MDHEN, CDR2 SYDVKM. V lost 4 bases to trimming and J lost 1 base; unmatched junction nucleotides: 11. CDR3 residues: CASSSYGWDRESYEQYF. The CDR3 bases are TGTGCCAGCAGTTCCTACGGGTGGGACAGGGAATCCTACGAGCAGTACTTC.

This chain uses TRBV28 with TRBJ2-3; D is perhaps TRBD1 (6 bases). The CDR3 spans 16 residues. Germline assignment: CDR1 MDHEN and CDR2 SYDVKM. With 2 bases removed from V and 4 bases from J, the gap between germline ends came to 16 bases. CDR3 amino acids: CASSLPGARAPDTQYF. For the CDR3, the DNA is TGTGCCAGCAGTTTACCAGGGGCGCGGGCCCCAGATACGCAGTATTTT.

The V gene is TRBV10-3, the J gene TRBJ2-1; 7 nucleotides align to TRBD2. The junction had 7 bases not matched to a gene; V was cut back by 11 bases and J by 0 bases. The CDR3 has 14 residues. Germline CDR1 ENHRY, CDR2 SYGVKD. The CDR3 here is CASKRDPSYNEQFF. The DNA for the CDR3 is TGTGCCTCGAAGCGGGATCCCTCCTACAATGAGCAGTTCTTC.

A note on this clone: Other DNA sequences in this sample translate to the same CDR3. CDR3 bases: TGTGCCAGCAGTGTGGAATCTGGGGCCAACGTCCTGACTTTC. Translating it yields CASSVESGANVLTF. The chain couples TRBV2 to TRBJ2-6, with D hard to call. From germline, CDR1 is SNHLY and CDR2 FYNNEI. The CDR3 is made up of 14 amino acids. V lost 4 bases, J lost 1 base, and 5 bases lay in between.

This clone was recorded only once. This chain joins TRBV11-2 and TRBJ2-5, with D perhaps given as TRBD1 or TRBD2 (6 bases each). The germline gives CDR1 SGHAT, CDR2 FQNNGV. The CDR3 spans 15 residues. Trimming removed 5 bases at V and 5 bases at J, with 18 bases between. The chain's CDR3 is CASSRSGGLGETQYF. The CDR3 bases are TGTGCCAGCAGCCGGAGTGGGGGGCTGGGTGAGACCCAGTACTTC.

CDR3 DNA: TGTGCCAGCAGCCCCAGGCTAGCGGGATCCAAACGGCAGTTCTTC. Residues: CASSPRLAGSKRQFF. The chain joins TRBV7-2 to TRBJ2-1, with 9 bases that match TRBD2. CDR1 and CDR2 (germline): SGHTA, FQGNSA. Trimming cost V 5 bases and J 12 bases; bases outside gene matches: 14. This CDR3 contains 15 residues.